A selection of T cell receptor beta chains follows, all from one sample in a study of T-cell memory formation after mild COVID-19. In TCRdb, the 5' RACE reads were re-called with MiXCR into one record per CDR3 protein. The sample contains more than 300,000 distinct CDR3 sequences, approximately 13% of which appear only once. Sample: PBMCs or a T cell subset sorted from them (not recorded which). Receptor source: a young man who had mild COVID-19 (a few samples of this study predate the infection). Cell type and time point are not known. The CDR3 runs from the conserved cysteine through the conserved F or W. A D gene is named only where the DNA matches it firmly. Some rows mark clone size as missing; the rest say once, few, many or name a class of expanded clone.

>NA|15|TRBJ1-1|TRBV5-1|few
TGCGCCAGCAGCCTAAGGGGGAGGCGGGGCACTGAAGCTTTCTTT
CASSLRGRRGTEAFF
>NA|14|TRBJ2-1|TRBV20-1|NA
TGCAGTGCCCCTCGGATGAGCGCCTACAATGAGCAGTTCTTC
CSAPRMSAYNEQFF
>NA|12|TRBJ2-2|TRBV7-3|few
TGTGCCAGCAGACTGGGGGACGGGGAGCTGTTTTTT
CASRLGDGELFF
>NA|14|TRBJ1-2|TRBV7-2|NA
TGTGCCAGCAGCTCAGAACAGGGTTTCTATGGCTACACCTTC
CASSSEQGFYGYTF
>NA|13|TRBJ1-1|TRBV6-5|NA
TGTGCCAGCAGCCCTACAGGGTTCACTGAAGCTTTCTTT
CASSPTGFTEAFF
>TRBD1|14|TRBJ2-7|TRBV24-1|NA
TGTGCCACCAGTGGGGACAGCGACGGGTACGAGCAGTACTTC
CATSGDSDGYEQYF
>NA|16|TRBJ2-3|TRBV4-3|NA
TGCGCCAGCAGCCTGGGGGGGGCCGCTAGCACAGATACGCAGTATTTT
CASSLGGAASTDTQYF
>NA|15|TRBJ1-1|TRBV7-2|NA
TGTGCCAGCCGATCTACAGGGTTAAGTGGCACTGAAGCTTTCTTT
CASRSTGLSGTEAFF
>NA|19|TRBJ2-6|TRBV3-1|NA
TGTGCCAGCAGCCTCACTTACGGGGGCCGGACCTCTGGGGCCAACGTCCTGACTTTC
CASSLTYGGRTSGANVLTF
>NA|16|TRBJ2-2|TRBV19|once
TGTGCCAGTAGTACCGCCCCCCAGGGGTACACCGGGGAGCTGTTTTTT
CASSTAPQGYTGELFF
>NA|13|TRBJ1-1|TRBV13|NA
TGTGCCAGTGGACCCAGGGATGGGACTGAAGCTTTCTTT
CASGPRDGTEAFF
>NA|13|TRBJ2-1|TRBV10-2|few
TGCGCCATTCGCGTAAATGCGCAGAATGAGCAGTTCTTC
CAIRVNAQNEQFF
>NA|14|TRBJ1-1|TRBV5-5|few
TGTGCCAGCAGCTTCCAGGGACGAGGAACTGAAGCTTTCTTT
CASSFQGRGTEAFF
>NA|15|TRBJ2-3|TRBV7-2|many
TGTGCCAGCAGCTTAGGGTCCCCTTTCACAGATACGCAGTATTTT
CASSLGSPFTDTQYF
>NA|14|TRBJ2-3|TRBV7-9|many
TGTGCCAGCAGCTTGCCGGAGGGGGGGGATACGCAGTATTTT
CASSLPEGGDTQYF
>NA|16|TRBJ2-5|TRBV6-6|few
TGTGCCAGCAGTCCCCACAGGGGCCAGGGGGGAGAGACCCAGTACTTC
CASSPHRGQGGETQYF
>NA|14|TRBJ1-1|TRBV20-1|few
TGCAGTGCTAGAGTCTCCATGGGGAGCACTGAAGCTTTCTTT
CSARVSMGSTEAFF
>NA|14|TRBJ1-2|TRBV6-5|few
TGTGCCAGCAGTACCCCCGGGACGCGGGGAGGCTACACCTTC
CASSTPGTRGGYTF
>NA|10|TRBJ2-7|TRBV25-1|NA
TGTGCCAGCAGCGCTGGCGAGCAGTACTTC
CASSAGEQYF
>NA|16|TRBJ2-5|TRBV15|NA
TGTGCCACCAGCAGAGGGTCCGGGGATCCTAGGGAGACCCAGTACTTC
CATSRGSGDPRETQYF
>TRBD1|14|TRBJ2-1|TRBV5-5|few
TGTGCCAGCAGACGGGACAGGTCTTACAATGAGCAGTTCTTC
CASRRDRSYNEQFF
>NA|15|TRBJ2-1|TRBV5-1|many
TGTGCCAGCAGCTTAGAGGGGGGGTCCTACAATGAGCAGTTCTTC
CASSLEGGSYNEQFF
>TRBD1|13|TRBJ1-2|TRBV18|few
TGTGCCAGCTCAGGCGACAGGGACTATGGCTACACCTTC
CASSGDRDYGYTF
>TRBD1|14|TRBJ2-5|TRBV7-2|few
TGTGCCAGCAGCCCGGACAGGGGGAGGAAGACCCAGTACTTC
CASSPDRGRKTQYF
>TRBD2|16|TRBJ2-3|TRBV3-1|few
TGTGCCAGCAGGACCACTAGCGGGAGATACACAGATACGCAGTATTTT
CASRTTSGRYTDTQYF
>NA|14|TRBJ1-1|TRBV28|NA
TGTGCCAGCAGCCCCACCGGCTGGGGCACTGAAGCTTTCTTT
CASSPTGWGTEAFF
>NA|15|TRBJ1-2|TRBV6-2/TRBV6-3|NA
TGTGCCAGCAGTTCCCCGCGGGACTTAGACTATGGCTACACCTTC
CASSSPRDLDYGYTF
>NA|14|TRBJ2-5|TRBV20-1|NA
TGCAGTGCTAGACTCGGGACGGGAGTAGAGACCCAGTACTTC
CSARLGTGVETQYF
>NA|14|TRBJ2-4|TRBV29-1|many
TGCAGCGCTGGCTGGGGAGGATCCGAAAACATTCAGTACTTC
CSAGWGGSENIQYF
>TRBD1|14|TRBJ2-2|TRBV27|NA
TGTGCCACGAGTAACAGGGGATTCACCGGGGAGCTGTTTTTT
CATSNRGFTGELFF
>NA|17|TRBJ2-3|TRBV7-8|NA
TGTGCCAGCAGTTACTTAGCAGGTGGGGGGGCTAGAGATACGCAGTATTTT
CASSYLAGGGARDTQYF
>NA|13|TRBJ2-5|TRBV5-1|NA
TGCGCCAGCAGCTTTCGATTCTCTGAGACCCAGTACTTC
CASSFRFSETQYF
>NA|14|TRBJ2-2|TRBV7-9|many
TGTGCCAGCTTCCCAGACAGTAACACCGGGGAGCTGTTTTTT
CASFPDSNTGELFF
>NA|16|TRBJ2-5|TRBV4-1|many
TGCGCCAGCAGCCTCACATCAGGGGTTCGGGGAGAGACCCAGTACTTC
CASSLTSGVRGETQYF
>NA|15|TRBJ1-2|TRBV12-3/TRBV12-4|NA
TGTGCCAGCAGTCTAAACTCTCGGACGGTCTATGGCTACACCTTC
CASSLNSRTVYGYTF
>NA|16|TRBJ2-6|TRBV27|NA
TGTGCCAGCAGTACCCTAGGGGGCTCTGGGGCCAACGTCCTGACTTTC
CASSTLGGSGANVLTF
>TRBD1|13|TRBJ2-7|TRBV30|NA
TGTGCCTGGAGTTTGGGACAGGGCTACGAGCAGTACTTC
CAWSLGQGYEQYF
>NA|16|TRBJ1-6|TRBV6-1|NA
TGTGCCAGCAGTGAAGGAGGGTACAGGTATAATTCACCCCTCCACTTT
CASSEGGYRYNSPLHF
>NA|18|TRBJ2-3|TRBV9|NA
TGTGCCAGCAGCGTAGCCGACAACCGGGACCCAAGCACAGATACGCAGTATTTT
CASSVADNRDPSTDTQYF
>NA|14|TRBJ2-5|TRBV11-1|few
TGTGCCAGCACCTTAATCAGTAGCACGGAGACCCAGTACTTC
CASTLISSTETQYF
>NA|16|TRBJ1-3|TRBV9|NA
TGTGCCAGCAGCCCCACAACTACCCTCTCTGGAAACACCATATATTTT
CASSPTTTLSGNTIYF
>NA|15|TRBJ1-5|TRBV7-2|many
TGTGCCAGCAGCTTGTTGGGCAGGACCGATCAGCCCCAGCATTTT
CASSLLGRTDQPQHF
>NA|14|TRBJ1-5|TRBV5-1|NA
TGCGCCAGCAGCTTGGGGGCAGATTTGCAGCCCCAGCATTTT
CASSLGADLQPQHF
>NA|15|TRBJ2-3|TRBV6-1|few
TGTGCCAGCACATACGACGCACTAGCCACAGATACGCAGTATTTT
CASTYDALATDTQYF
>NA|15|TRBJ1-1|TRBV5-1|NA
TGCGCCAGCACGGACGGGGGAAGGATGAACACTGAAGCTTTCTTT
CASTDGGRMNTEAFF
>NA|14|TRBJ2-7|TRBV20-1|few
TGCAGTGCTAGATACCGGGACGCTCCCTACGAGCAGTACTTC
CSARYRDAPYEQYF
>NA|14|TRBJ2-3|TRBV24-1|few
TGTGCCACCAGAGGGGCCAGGAGCACAGATACGCAGTATTTT
CATRGARSTDTQYF
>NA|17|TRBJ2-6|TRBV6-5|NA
TGTGCCAGCAGTTACGGCAGCCCGGGCGGCGGGGCCAACGTCCTGACTTTC
CASSYGSPGGGANVLTF
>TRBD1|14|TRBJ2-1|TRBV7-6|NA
TGTGCCAGCAGCTTGAGACAGGGGAACAATGAGCAGTTCTTC
CASSLRQGNNEQFF
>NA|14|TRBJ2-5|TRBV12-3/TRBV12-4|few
TGTGCCAGCAGCCCGACAGGGAGGGAAGAGACCCAGTACTTC
CASSPTGREETQYF